This T cell receptor beta chain was captured in a study of shared clonotypes between healthy human individuals. Study-wide results and caveats: Four donors held about 5% of naive CD4 clonotypes in common.

With respect to this clone: What it binds is not known.

Every subset's genomic DNA went evenly onto several immunoSEQ plates. Repertoires were generated with immunoSEQ multiplex PCR, while TCRdb's copy carries only in-frame clones and drops some. The sample records about 2.1 million clones, about 92% being singletons. CD45RO negativity and positive selection for CCR7 defined naive CD8 cells, a population that excluded terminally differentiated effector memory CD45RA+ cells. The germline CDR1 and CDR2 sequences are MNHEY and SVGAGI. The CDR3 extends over 13 amino acids. V lost 9 bases, J lost 1 base, and 9 bases lay in between. The chain combines TRBV6-5 with TRBJ2-2; no firm D call. The receptor's source is a man aged 18 to 30 in good health. Some clones in this sample may be carry-over from other donors' samples. Sequenced: naive CD8+ T cells from PBMCs. The CDR3 sequence is CASSSVNTGELFF. DNA of the CDR3: TGTGCCAGTTCGAGCGTGAACACCGGGGAGCTGTTTTTT.